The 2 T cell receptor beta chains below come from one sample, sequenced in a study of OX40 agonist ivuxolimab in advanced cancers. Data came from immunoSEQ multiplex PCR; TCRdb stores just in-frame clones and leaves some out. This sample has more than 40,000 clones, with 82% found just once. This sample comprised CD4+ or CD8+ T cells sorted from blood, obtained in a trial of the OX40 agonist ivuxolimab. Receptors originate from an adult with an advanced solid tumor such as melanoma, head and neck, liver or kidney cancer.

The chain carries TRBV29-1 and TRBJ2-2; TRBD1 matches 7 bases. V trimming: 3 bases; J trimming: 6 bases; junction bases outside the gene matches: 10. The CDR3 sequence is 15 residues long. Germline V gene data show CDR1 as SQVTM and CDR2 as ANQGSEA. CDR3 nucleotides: TGCAGCGTTGAGGCGCCAGGGGGATGGGCCGGGGAGCTGTTTTTT. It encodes CSVEAPGGWAGELFF.

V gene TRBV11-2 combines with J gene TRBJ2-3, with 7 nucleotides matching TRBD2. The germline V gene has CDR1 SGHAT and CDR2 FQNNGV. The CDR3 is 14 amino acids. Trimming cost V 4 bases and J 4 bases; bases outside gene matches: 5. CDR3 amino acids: CASSWGGRADTQYF. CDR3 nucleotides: TGTGCCAGCAGCTGGGGGGGGAGGGCAGATACGCAGTATTTT.